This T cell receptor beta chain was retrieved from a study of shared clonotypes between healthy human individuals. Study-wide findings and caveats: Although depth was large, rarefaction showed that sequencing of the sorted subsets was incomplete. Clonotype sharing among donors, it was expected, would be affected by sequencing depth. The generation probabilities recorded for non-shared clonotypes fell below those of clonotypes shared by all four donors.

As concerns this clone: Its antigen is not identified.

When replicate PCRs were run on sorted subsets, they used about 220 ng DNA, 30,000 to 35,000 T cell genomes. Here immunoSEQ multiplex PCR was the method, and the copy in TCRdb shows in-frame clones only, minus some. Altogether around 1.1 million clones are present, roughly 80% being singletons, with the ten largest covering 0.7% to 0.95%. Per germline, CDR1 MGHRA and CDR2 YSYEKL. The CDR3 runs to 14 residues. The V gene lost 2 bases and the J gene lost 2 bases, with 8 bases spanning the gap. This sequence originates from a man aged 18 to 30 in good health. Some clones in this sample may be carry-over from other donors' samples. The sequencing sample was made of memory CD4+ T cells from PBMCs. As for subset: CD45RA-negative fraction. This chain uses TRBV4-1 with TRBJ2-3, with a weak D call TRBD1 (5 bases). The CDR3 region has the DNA TGCGCCAGCAGCCAAAGACAGACCACAGATACGCAGTATTTT. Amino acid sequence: CASSQRQTTDTQYF.